The 6 T cell receptor beta chains in this list originate from one sample, sequenced in a study of T cell repertoires in cytomegalovirus infection. One entry per CDR3 protein, called by TCRdb with MiXCR from the reads. The sample yields roughly 500,000 distinct CDR3 sequences, roughly a third seen once. The antigens these receptors bind are not known. The specimen was cultured PBMCs, collected from culture after CMV antigen stimulation. Receptors were obtained from a human donor in good health (CMV status not recorded). Some clones in this sample may be carry-over from other donors' samples.

This clonotype occurred a few times. The chain carries TRBV7-6 and TRBJ2-5, with 8 bases that match TRBD1. V lost 3 bases and J lost 1; bases outside the gene matches: 4. CDR1 and CDR2 (germline): SGHVS, FNYEAQ. The CDR3 sequence is 15 residues long. CDR3: CASSFRQGTQETQYF. In DNA, the CDR3 is TGTGCCAGCAGCTTCCGACAGGGGACCCAAGAGACCCAGTACTTC.

This chain links TRBV7-6 with TRBJ2-5; TRBD2 matches at 9 bases. This CDR3 region has 18 residues. The ends lost 5 bases at V and 5 bases at J; junction bases unmatched: 18. The germline gives CDR1 SGHVS, CDR2 FNYEAQ. This CDR3 reads CASSAFPPGIAGDETQYF. For the CDR3, the DNA is TGTGCCAGCAGCGCTTTCCCCCCGGGGATAGCGGGAGATGAGACCCAGTACTTC.

There are many counts of this clonotype. This chain uses TRBV7-2 with TRBJ2-1; D ambiguous. The CDR3 is 13 amino acids. Looked up from germline, CDR1 is SGHTA and CDR2 is FQGNSA. V was pared by 1 base and J by 10 bases, with 11 bases between. The CDR3 nucleotides are TGTGCCAGCAGCTTAGACGGATTAGGAGAGCAGTTCTTC. This translates into CASSLDGLGEQFF.

This clonotype was counted many times. The chain employs TRBV7-2 and TRBJ2-6, with D possibly being TRBD2 (5 bases). CDR3 size: 18 residues. The V end lost 4 bases, the J end lost 0 bases, and 16 bases lay between the germline ends. Germline V gene data show CDR1 as SGHTA and CDR2 as FQGNSA. The CDR3 bases are TGTGCCAGCAGCTCCAGGACTCGACCGTTCTCTGGGGCCAACGTCCTGACTTTC. Translated: CASSSRTRPFSGANVLTF. Variable domain in full (rest from reference TRBV7-2 and TRBJ2-6): GAGVSQSPSNKVTEKGKDVELRCDPISGHTALYWYRQSLGQGLEFLIYFQGNSAPDKSGLPSDRFSAERTGGSVSTLTIQRTQQEDSAVYLCASSSRTRPFSGANVLTFGAGSRLTVL.

This clonotype occurred a few times. The gene calls are TRBV4-1 and TRBJ2-7; D is perhaps TRBD1 or TRBD2 (5 bases each). This CDR3 is 15 amino acids long. Per germline, CDR1 MGHRA and CDR2 YSYEKL. The V gene lost 0 bases and the J gene lost 3 bases, with 12 bases spanning the gap. Written as DNA, the CDR3 is TGCGCCAGCAGCCAAGATGGAGTGGGGGACTACGAGCAGTACTTC. This encodes CASSQDGVGDYEQYF.

The chain is built from TRBV12-3 or TRBV12-4 and TRBJ1-4; tentatively, D is TRBD1 (6 bases). The CDR3 loop spans 13 amino acids. Trimming took 4 bases from V and 15 from J, leaving 18 bases between them. The CDR3 DNA reads as TGTGCCAGCAGTTCTGACAGGCACCTGAGGTTGTTTTTT. Translation: CASSSDRHLRLFF.